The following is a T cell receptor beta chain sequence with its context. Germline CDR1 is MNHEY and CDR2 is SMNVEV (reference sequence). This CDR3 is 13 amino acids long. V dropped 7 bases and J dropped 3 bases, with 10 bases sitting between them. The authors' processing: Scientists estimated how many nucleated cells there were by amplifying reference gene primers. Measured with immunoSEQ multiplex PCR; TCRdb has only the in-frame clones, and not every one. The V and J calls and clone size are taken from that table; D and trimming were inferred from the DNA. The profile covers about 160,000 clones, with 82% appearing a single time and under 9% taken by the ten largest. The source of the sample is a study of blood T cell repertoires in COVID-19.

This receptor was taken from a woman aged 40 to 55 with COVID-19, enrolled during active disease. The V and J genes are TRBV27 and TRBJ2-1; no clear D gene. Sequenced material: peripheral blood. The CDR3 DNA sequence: TGTGCCAGCACCGGTGGTTACTACAATGAGCAGTTCTTC. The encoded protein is CASTGGYYNEQFF.